The 5 T cell receptor beta chains presented below share a single source sample, sequenced in a study of neoadjuvant nivolumab and ipilimumab in lung cancer. Here immunoSEQ multiplex PCR was the method, and the copy in TCRdb shows in-frame clones only, minus some. The sample holds about 27,000 clones; 76% are singletons and the top ten take 15% to 20%. Sequencing was performed on tumor tissue, taken after neoadjuvant nivolumab, alone or with ipilimumab, at or shortly before surgery. These TCRs come from an adult with non-small cell lung cancer.

CDR3 residues: CASSQPGANVLTF. In DNA form, the CDR3 reads TGCGCCAGCAGCCAGCCTGGGGCCAACGTCCTGACTTTC. V usage is TRBV4-1 and J usage is TRBJ2-6, with D hard to call. The CDR3 loop spans 13 amino acids. Germline V gene sequence: CDR1 MGHRA, CDR2 YSYEKL. Trimming cost V 3 bases and J 2 bases, with 2 bases left between them.

The rearrangement joins TRBV10-3 to TRBJ1-2; TRBD1 agrees at 7 bases. Germline V gene lookup returns CDR1 ENHRY and CDR2 SYGVKD. This CDR3 spans 13 amino acids. With 5 bases clipped from V and 7 bases from J, the junction kept 7 bases outside the gene matches. CDR3 in DNA: TGTGCCATCAGTCAAGACAGGGTAGGTGGCTACACCTTC. Amino acid sequence: CAISQDRVGGYTF.

This sequence joins TRBV5-1 and TRBJ2-5; D gene ambiguous. CDR3 length equals 17 residues. Germline-derived CDR1 and CDR2 are SGHRS and YFSETQ. V lost 4 bases, J lost 1 base, and 20 bases lay in between. The CDR3 region has the DNA TGCGCCAGCAGCCCCGGGTCAGGACGACCATTCCAAGAGACCCAGTACTTC. Its translation: CASSPGSGRPFQETQYF.

V is TRBV9 and J is TRBJ1-3; no firm D call. The CDR3 runs 16 residues. Germline V lookup: CDR1 SGDLS, CDR2 YYNGEE. V was pared by 1 base and J by 0 bases, with 11 bases between. CDR3 nucleotide sequence: TGTGCCAGCAGCGTATCTGGTTTCCTCTCTGGAAACACCATATATTTT. It specifies CASSVSGFLSGNTIYF.

This sequence joins TRBV11-1 and TRBJ2-1, with TRBD1 identical over 8 bases. After removal of 3 bases from V and 2 bases from J, the junction contained 3 bases not matched to a gene. Germline V gives CDR1 SGHAT, CDR2 FQDESV (reference sequence). There are 15 residues in the CDR3. The CDR3 reads CASSFLTGAYNEQFF. The CDR3 DNA sequence: TGTGCCAGCAGCTTCCTGACAGGGGCCTACAATGAGCAGTTCTTC.